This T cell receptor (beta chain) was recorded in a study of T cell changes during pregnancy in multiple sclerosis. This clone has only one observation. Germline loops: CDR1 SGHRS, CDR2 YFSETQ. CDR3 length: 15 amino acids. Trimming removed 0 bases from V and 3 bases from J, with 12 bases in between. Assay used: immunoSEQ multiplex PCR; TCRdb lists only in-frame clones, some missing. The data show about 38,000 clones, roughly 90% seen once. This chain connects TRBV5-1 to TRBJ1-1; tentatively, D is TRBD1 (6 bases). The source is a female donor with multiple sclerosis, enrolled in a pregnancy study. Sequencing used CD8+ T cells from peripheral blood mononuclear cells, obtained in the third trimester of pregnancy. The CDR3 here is CASSLVQGSHTEAFF. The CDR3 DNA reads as TGCGCCAGCAGCTTGGTACAGGGATCGCACACTGAAGCTTTCTTT. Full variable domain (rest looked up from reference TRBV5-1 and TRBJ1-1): KAGVTQTPRYLIKTRGQQVTLSCSPISGHRSVSWYQQTPGQGLQFLFEYFSETQRNKGNFPGRFSGRQFSNSRSEMNVSTLELGDSALYLCASSLVQGSHTEAFFGQGTRLTVV.